A single T cell receptor beta chain is shown here with its context. Its specificity is not known. Trimming at V came to 3 bases and at J to 0 bases, leaving 4 bases not matched to a gene. The CDR3 contains 14 residues. Germline values: CDR1 DFQATT, CDR2 SNEGSKA (reference sequence). This sample was taken from a study of blood T cells in healthy people across ages. Study results and limitations: The lack of PBMC sorting stopped any conclusive naive versus antigen-experienced comparison. Per million T cells, TCR beta diversity dropped about linearly as age rose.

The study recruited healthy Caucasian donors from Russia who were aged roughly 6 to 95. A sample-barcoded 5' primer and a J-beta primer mix were used in a second PCR of roughly 7 to 12 cycles. Every molecule of cDNA carried a tag from a template-switch adaptor with 12 random nucleotides. Each CDR3 protein gets one entry after TCRdb re-called the 5' RACE reads with MiXCR. Among around 600,000 distinct CDR3 sequences listed, around 48% were seen once. J is TRBJ1-1 and V is TRBV20-1; 7 bases map to TRBD1. The sequencing sample was made of blood. The receptor's source is an elderly man in good health. The chain's CDR3 is CSARRGQMNTEAFF. Here the CDR3 DNA reads TGCAGTGCTAGGAGGGGACAGATGAACACTGAAGCTTTCTTT.